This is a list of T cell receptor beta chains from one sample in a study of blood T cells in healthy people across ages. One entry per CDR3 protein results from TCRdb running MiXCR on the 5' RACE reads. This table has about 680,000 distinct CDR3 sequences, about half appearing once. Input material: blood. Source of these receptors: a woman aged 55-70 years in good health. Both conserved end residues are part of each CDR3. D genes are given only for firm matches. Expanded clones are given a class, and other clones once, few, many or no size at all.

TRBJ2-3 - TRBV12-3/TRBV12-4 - TGTGCCAGCAGCCGCCTTCGGGGGGCGGGGATCACAGATACGCAGTATTTT CASSRLRGAGITDTQYF
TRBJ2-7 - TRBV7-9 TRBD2 TGTGCCAGCAGCTCCGTAGCGGGAGAAGGGTCCTACGAGCAGTACTTC CASSSVAGEGSYEQYF
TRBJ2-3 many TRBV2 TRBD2 TGTGCCAGCAATCTAGCGGGAGCGGGAACGCAGTATTTT CASNLAGAGTQYF
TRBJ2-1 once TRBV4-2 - TGTGCCAGCAGCCATCCAAGGACTCAAAGCTCCTACAATGAGCAGTTCTTC CASSHPRTQSSYNEQFF
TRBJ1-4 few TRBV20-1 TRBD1 TGCAGTGCTACCTTATTCCGGGACAGTAATGAAAAACTGTTTTTT CSATLFRDSNEKLFF
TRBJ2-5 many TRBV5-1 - TGCGCCAGCAGCTTGGGAGGGAAGGAGACCCAGTACTTC CASSLGGKETQYF
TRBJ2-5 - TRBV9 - TGTGCCAGCAGCGCCAACAGCCAAGAGATCCAGTACTTC CASSANSQEIQYF
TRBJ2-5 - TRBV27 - TGTGCCAGCAGTTCATCCTCGGGACGCAGGTACCAAGAGACCCAGTACTTC CASSSSSGRRYQETQYF
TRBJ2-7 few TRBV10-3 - TGTGCCATCAGTGAGGGGTCAGACCCCTACAATGAGCAGTACTTC CAISEGSDPYNEQYF
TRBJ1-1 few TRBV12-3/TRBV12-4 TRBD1 TGTGCCAGCCTCAGGACAGGATCGTACCTCACTGAAGCTTTCTTT CASLRTGSYLTEAFF
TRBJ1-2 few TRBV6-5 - TGTGCCAGCAGTTATATGGGGGGCGCTGATGGCTACACCTTC CASSYMGGADGYTF
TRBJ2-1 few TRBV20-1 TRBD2 TGCAGTGCTCCTCGTAGCGGGAGGGCCTACAATGAGCAGTTCTTC CSAPRSGRAYNEQFF
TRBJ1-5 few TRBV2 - TGTGCCAGCAGCGTGGAACGCGGCAATCAGCCCCAGCATTTT CASSVERGNQPQHF
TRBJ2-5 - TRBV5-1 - TGCGCCAGCAGAACCGGGACTGACTCCTACAATGAGCAGTACTTC CASRTGTDSYNEQYF
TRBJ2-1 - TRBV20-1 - TGCAGTGCCCCCACTAGGAGCTCCTACAATGAGCAGTTCTTC CSAPTRSSYNEQFF
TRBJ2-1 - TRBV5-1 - TGCGCCAGCTCCGCCAGCGGGTACTCCTACAATGAGCAGTTCTTC CASSASGYSYNEQFF
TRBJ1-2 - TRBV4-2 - TGTGCCAGCAGCCAAACCGGAGGGTTTCCTAACTATGGCTACACCTTC CASSQTGGFPNYGYTF
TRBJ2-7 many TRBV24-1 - TGTGCCACCAGTGTTGGGGGGTACAATGAGCAGTACTTC CATSVGGYNEQYF
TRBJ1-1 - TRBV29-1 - TGCAGCGTTGAACGTCAGGCAGTTCGTGAAGCTTTCTTT CSVERQAVREAFF
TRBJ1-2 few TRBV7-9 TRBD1 TGTGCCAGCAGCTCCATAACAGGGGGCGGCTACACCTTC CASSSITGGGYTF
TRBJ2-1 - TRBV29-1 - TGCAGCGTTGGCCAGAGAGCGGAGTACAATGAGCAGTTCTTC CSVGQRAEYNEQFF
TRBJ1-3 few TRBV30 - TGTGCCTGGGATGCTGGAAACACCATATATTTT CAWDAGNTIYF
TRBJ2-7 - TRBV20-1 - TGCAGTGCTGGCCCGCCGTCGGGCTCCTACAATGAGCAGTACTTC CSAGPPSGSYNEQYF
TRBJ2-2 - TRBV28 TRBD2 TGTGCCAGCAGTTTTGGGACTAGCGGGAGCGGGGAGCTGTTTTTT CASSFGTSGSGELFF
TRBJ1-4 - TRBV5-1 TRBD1 TGCGCCAGCAGCGTGGACAGGGGGCATACTAATGAAAAACTGTTTTTT CASSVDRGHTNEKLFF
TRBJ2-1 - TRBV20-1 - TGCAGTGCTAGAGATTGGACTTTTGAGCAGTTCTTC CSARDWTFEQFF
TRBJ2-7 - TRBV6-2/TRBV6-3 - TGTGCCAGCCAAGAAGGCGGGACGGACTCCGAGCAGTACTTC CASQEGGTDSEQYF
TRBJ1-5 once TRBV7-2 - TGTGCCAGCAGCTTAGTCGGGACTCAGGGCAATCAGCCCCAGCATTTT CASSLVGTQGNQPQHF
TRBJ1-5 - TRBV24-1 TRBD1 TGTGCCACCAGTGATGGGACCGCTAGAACCGGGACAGGACCACGGCTTAGCAATCAGCCCCAGCATTTT CATSDGTARTGTGPRLSNQPQHF
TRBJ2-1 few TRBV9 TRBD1 TGTGCCAGCAGCGGAGGACAGGGTCGGTACAATGAGCAGTTCTTC CASSGGQGRYNEQFF
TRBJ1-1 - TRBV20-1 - TGCAGTGCTAGAGGCCTAACGGGAGCTTTCTTT CSARGLTGAFF
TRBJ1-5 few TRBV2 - TGTGCCAGCAGTGATTTATCTAATCAGCCCCAGCATTTT CASSDLSNQPQHF
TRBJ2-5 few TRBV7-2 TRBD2 TGTGCCAGCAGCTTAGTGTGGTCTAGCGGACAAGAGACCCAGTACTTC CASSLVWSSGQETQYF
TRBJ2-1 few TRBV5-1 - TGCGCCAGCAGCTTGAATTCCAGGTACAATGAGCAGTTCTTC CASSLNSRYNEQFF
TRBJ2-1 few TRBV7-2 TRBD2 TGTGCCAGCAGCTCGGGGGGGAACTCCTACAATGAGCAGTTCTTC CASSSGGNSYNEQFF
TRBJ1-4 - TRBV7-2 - TGTGCCAGCAGCCTTGTATACTCGGAAAAACTGTTTTTT CASSLVYSEKLFF
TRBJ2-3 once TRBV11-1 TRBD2 TGTGCCAGCAGCCGTGGACTAGCGGACCTCACAGATACGCAGTATTTT CASSRGLADLTDTQYF
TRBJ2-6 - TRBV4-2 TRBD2 TGTGCCAGCAGCCAAGCGGGAGGAGGGCGTGGGGCCAACGTCCTGACTTTC CASSQAGGGRGANVLTF
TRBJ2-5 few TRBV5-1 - TGTGCCAGCAGTGCAGACCAAGAGACCCAGTACTTC CASSADQETQYF
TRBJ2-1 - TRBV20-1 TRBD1 TGCAGTGCTAGACAGGGGGCAACACGGAATGAGCAGTTCTTC CSARQGATRNEQFF